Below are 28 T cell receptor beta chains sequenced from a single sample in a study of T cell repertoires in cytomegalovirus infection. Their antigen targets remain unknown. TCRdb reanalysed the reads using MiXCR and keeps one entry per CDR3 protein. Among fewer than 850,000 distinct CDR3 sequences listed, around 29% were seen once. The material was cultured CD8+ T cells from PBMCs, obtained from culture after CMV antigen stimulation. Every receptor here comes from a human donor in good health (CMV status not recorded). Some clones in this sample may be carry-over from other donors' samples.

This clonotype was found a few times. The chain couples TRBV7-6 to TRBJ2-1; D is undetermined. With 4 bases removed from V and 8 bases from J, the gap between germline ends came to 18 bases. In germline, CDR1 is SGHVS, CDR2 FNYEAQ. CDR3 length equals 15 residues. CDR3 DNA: TGTGCCAGCAGCTCGGACCCTACTTCACGACATGAGCAGTTCTTC. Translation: CASSSDPTSRHEQFF. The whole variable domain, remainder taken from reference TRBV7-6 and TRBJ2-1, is GAGVSQSPRYKVTKRGQDVALRCDPISGHVSLYWYRQALGQGPEFLTYFNYEAQQDKSGLPNDRFSAERPEGSISTLTIQRTEQRDSAMYRCASSSDPTSRHEQFFGPGTRLTVL.

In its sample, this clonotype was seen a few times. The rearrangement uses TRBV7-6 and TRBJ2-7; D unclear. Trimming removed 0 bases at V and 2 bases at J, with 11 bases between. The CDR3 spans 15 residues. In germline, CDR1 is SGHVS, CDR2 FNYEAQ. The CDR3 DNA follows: TGTGCCAGCAGCTTAGCTTCAGGCGTCCCCTACGAGCAGTACTTC. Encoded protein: CASSLASGVPYEQYF.

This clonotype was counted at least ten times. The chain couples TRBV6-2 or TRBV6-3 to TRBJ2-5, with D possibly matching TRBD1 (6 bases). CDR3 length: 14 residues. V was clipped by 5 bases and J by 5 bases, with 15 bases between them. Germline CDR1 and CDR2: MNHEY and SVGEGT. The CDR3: CASSPLQGAETQYF. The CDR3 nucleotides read TGTGCCAGCAGTCCCTTACAGGGAGCGGAGACCCAGTACTTC.

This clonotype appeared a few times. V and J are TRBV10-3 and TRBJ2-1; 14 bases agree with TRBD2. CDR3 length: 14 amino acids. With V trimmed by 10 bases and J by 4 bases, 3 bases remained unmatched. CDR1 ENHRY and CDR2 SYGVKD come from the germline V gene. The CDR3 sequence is CATGTSGGYNEQFF. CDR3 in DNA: TGTGCCACCGGGACTAGCGGGGGATACAATGAGCAGTTCTTC.

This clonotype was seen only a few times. This CDR3 is CATSEEGASYNEQFF. As DNA, the CDR3 is TGTGCCACCAGTGAAGAGGGGGCTTCCTACAATGAGCAGTTCTTC. The chain has TRBV24-1 and TRBJ2-1; the match to TRBD1 covers 7 bases. Losses at the gene ends were 4 bases for V and 1 base for J; bases not matched to a gene: 3. Looked up from germline, CDR1 is KGHDR and CDR2 is SFDVKD. The CDR3 consists of 15 residues.

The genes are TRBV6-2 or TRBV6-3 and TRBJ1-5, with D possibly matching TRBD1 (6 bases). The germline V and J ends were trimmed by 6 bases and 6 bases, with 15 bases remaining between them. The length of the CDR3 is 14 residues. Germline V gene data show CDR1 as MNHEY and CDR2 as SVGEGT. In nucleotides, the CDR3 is TGTGCCAGCAGAACACAGGGTGTAGGTCAGCCCCAGCATTTT. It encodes CASRTQGVGQPQHF.

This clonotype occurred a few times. This CDR3 is CASSLGTNSYNEQFF. CDR3 DNA sequence: TGTGCCAGCAGTTTAGGGACTAACTCCTACAATGAGCAGTTCTTC. The chain has TRBV27 and TRBJ2-1; 7 positions agree with TRBD2. Losses at the gene ends were 2 bases for V and 0 bases for J; bases not matched to a gene: 1. CDR3 length equals 15 residues. The germline V gene encodes CDR1 MNHEY and CDR2 SMNVEV (reference sequence).

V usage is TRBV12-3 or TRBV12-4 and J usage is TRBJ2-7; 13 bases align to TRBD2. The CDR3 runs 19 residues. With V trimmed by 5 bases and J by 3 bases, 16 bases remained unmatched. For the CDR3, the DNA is TGTGCCAGCAGTCCGGGGGGGCGACTAGCGGGAGGAAACTACTACGAGCAGTACTTC. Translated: CASSPGGRLAGGNYYEQYF.

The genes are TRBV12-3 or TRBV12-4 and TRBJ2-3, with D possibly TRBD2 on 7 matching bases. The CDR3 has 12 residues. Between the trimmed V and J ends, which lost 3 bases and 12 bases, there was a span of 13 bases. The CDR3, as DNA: TGTGCCAGCAGTTTGGGGGGGCCAACCCAGTATTTT. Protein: CASSLGGPTQYF.

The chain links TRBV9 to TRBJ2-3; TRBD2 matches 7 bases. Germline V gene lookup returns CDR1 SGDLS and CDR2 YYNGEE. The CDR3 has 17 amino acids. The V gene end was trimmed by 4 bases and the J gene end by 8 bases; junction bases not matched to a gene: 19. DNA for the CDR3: TGTGCCAGCAGCTACAACCGGGAGGAAAGGTCAGAGCGTACGCAGTATTTT. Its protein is CASSYNREERSERTQYF. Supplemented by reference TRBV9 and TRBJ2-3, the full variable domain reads DSGVTQTPKHLITATGQRVTLRCSPRSGDLSVYWYQQSLDQGLQFLIQYYNGEERAKGNILERFSAQQFPDLHSELNLSSLELGDSALYFCASSYNREERSERTQYFGPGTRLTVL.

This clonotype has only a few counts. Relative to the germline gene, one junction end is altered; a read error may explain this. CDR3 sequence (DNA): TGTGCCAGCAGCCAAAAGGGGGGCAGCTTCACAGATACGCAGTATTTT. The encoded protein is CASSQKGGSFTDTQYF. V is TRBV4-1 and J is TRBJ2-3; D may correspond to TRBD1 or TRBD2 (6 bases each). This CDR3 region has 16 residues. Germline CDR1 and CDR2: MGHRA and YSYEKL.

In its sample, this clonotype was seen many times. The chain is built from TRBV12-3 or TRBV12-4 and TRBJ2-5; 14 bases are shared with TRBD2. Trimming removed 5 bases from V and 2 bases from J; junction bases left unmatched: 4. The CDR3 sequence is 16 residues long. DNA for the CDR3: TGTGCCAGCAGTCCGACTAGCGGGGGGGGTCAAGAGACCCAGTACTTC. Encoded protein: CASSPTSGGGQETQYF.

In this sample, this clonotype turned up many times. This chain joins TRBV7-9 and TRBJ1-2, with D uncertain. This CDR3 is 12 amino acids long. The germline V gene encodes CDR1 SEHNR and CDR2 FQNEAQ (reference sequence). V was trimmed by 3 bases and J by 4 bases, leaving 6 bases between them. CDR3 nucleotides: TGTGCCAGCAGCTTTCCCCCCTATGGCTACACCTTC. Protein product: CASSFPPYGYTF.

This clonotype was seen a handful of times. CDR3 region: CASSLRRGGPDTQYF. CDR3 bases: TGTGCCAGCAGCTTAAGGCGGGGGGGCCCAGATACGCAGTATTTT. The chain joins TRBV7-6 to TRBJ2-3; TRBD2 agrees at 9 bases. Germline trimming cut 2 bases from V and 4 bases from J; bases unmatched to any gene: 4. Looked up from germline, CDR1 is SGHVS and CDR2 is FNYEAQ. CDR3 length: 15 residues. Supplemented by reference TRBV7-6 and TRBJ2-3, the full variable domain reads GAGVSQSPRYKVTKRGQDVALRCDPISGHVSLYWYRQALGQGPEFLTYFNYEAQQDKSGLPNDRFSAERPEGSISTLTIQRTEQRDSAMYRCASSLRRGGPDTQYFGPGTRLTVL.

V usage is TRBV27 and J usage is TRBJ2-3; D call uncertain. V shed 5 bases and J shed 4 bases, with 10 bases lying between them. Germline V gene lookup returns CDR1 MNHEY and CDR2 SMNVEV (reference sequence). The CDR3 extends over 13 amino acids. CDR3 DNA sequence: TGTGCCAGCAGTATTCTAGAGGCAGATACGCAGTATTTT. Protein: CASSILEADTQYF.

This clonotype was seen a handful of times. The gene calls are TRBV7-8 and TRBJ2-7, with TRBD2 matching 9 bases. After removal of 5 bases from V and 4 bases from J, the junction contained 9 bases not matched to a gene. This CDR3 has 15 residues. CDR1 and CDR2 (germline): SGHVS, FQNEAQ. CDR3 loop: CASSPSAGGSYEQYV. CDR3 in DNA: TGTGCCAGCAGCCCCTCGGCGGGGGGGAGTTACGAGCAGTACGTC.

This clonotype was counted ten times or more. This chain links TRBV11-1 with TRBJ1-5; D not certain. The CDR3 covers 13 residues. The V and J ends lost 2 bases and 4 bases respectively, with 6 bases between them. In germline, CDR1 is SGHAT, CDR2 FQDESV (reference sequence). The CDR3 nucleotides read TGTGCCAGCAGCTTATGGGAAAATCAGCCCCAGCATTTT. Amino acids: CASSLWENQPQHF.

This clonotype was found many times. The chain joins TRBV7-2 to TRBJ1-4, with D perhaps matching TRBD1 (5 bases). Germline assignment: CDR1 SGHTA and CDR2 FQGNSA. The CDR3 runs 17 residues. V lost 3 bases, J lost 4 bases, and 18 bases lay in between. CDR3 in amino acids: CASSFWGKAVRNEKLFF. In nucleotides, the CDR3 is TGTGCCAGCAGCTTCTGGGGGAAGGCAGTCCGTAATGAAAAACTGTTTTTT.

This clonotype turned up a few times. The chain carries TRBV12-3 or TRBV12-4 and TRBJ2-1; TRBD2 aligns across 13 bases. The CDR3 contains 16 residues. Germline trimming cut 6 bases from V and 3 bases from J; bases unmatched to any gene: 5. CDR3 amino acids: CASRGLAGRNYNEQFF. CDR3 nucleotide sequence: TGTGCCAGCAGGGGACTAGCGGGAAGAAACTACAATGAGCAGTTCTTC.

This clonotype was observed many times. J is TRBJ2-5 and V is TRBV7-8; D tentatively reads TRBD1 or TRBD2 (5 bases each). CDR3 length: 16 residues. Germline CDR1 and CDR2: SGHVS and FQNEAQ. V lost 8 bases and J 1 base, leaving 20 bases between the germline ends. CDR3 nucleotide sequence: TGTGCCAGCCACGCACCGGGACCCCGAACCCAAGAGACCCAGTACTTC. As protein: CASHAPGPRTQETQYF. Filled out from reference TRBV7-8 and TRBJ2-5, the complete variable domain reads GAGVSQSPRYKVAKRGQDVALRCDPISGHVSLFWYQQALGQGPEFLTYFQNEAQLDKSGLPSDRFFAERPEGSVSTLKIQRTQQEDSAVYLCASHAPGPRTQETQYFGPGTRLLVL.

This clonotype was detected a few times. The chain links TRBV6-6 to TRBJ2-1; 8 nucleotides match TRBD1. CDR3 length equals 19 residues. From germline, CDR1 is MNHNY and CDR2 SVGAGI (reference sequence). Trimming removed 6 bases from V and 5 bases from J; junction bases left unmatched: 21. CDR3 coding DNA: TGTGCCAGCAGCTTAAAGACAGGGGCCCTAAAGTCCCCTGACAATGAGCAGTTCTTC. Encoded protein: CASSLKTGALKSPDNEQFF.

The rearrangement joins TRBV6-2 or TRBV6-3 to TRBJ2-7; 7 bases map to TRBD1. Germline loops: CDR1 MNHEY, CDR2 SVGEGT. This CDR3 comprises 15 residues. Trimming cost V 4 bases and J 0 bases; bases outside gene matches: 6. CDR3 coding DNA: TGTGCCAGCAGTTCCCTCCGGACAGGCTCCTACGAGCAGTACTTC. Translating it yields CASSSLRTGSYEQYF.

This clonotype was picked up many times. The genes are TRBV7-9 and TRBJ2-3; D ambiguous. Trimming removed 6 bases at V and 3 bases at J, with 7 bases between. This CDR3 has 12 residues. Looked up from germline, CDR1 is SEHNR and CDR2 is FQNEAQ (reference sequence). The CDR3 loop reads CASSSTTDTQYF. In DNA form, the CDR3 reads TGTGCCAGCAGTTCCACAACAGATACGCAGTATTTT.

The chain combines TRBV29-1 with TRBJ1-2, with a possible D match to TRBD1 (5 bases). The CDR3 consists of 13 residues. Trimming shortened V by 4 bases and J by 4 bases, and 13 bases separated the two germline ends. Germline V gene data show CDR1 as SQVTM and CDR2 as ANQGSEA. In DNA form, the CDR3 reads TGCAGCGTTGGGGACCTCGGCGGCTATGGCTACACCTTC. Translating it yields CSVGDLGGYGYTF. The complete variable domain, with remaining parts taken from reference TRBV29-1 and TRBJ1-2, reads SAVISQKPSRDICQRGTSLTIQCQVDSQVTMMFWYRQQPGQSLTLIATANQGSEATYESGFVIDKFPISRPNLTFSTLTVSNMSPEDSSIYLCSVGDLGGYGYTFGSGTRLTVV.

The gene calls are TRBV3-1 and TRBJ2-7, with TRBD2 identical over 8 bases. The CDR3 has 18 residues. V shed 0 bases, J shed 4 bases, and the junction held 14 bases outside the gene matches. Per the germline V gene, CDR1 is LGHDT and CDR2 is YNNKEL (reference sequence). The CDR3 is CASSQDRPVAGTGYEQYF. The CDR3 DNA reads TGTGCCAGCAGCCAAGATAGGCCCGTAGCGGGAACGGGGTACGAGCAGTACTTC.

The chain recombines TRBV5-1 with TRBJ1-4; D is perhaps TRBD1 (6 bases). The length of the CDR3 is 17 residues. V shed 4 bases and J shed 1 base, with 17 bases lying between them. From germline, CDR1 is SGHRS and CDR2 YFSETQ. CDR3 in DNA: TGCGCCAGCAGCGATAAACAGGGAGGTGTAACTAATGAAAAACTGTTTTTT. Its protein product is CASSDKQGGVTNEKLFF.

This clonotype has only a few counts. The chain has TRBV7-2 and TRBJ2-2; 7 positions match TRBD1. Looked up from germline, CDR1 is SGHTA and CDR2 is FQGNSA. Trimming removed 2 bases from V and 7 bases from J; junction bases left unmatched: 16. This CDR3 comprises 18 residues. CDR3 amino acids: CASSLLLTRGRGGGELFF. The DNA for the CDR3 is TGTGCCAGCAGCTTACTTCTTACGAGGGGGCGAGGGGGCGGGGAGCTGTTTTTT.

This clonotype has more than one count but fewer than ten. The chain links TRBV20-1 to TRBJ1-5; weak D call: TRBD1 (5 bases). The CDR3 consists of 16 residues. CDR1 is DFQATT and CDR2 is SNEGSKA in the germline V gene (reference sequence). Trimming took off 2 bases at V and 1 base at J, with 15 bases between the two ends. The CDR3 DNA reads TGCAGTGCTAGAAGAAGGGCAGGGCTCAGCAATCAGCCCCAGCATTTT. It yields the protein CSARRRAGLSNQPQHF.